This T cell receptor beta chain derives from a study of T-cell memory formation after mild COVID-19. General study points: Day 37-peaking second-wave clones had unconfirmed SARS-CoV-2 specificity. From day 15 to 85, contracting clones were balanced between CD4 and CD8, whereas later expanders leaned toward CD4+. Several responding clones turned up in pre-infection memory, indicating that cross-reactive memory may have taken part.

The CDR3 length is 15 residues. V lost 7 bases and J 1 base, leaving 14 bases between the germline ends. UMIs and sample barcodes were carried by the TCR alpha and TCR beta cDNA libraries that 5'RACE produced using constant-segment primers. TCRdb itself ran the 5' RACE reads through MiXCR, one entry per CDR3 protein. The profile shows around 410,000 distinct CDR3 sequences, 20% to 30% of them singletons. This clonotype was counted only a few times. Its antigen is unidentified. The rearrangement links TRBV12-3 or TRBV12-4 to TRBJ2-1, with a possible D match to TRBD1 (6 bases). The receptor was isolated from an adult woman who had mild COVID-19 (a few samples of this study predate the infection). Cell type and time point are not known. Material for sequencing was PBMCs or a T cell subset sorted from them (not recorded which). The CDR3 DNA reads TGTGCCAGCAACCCCGGGACACCATCCTACAATGAGCAGTTCTTC. Translating gives CASNPGTPSYNEQFF.